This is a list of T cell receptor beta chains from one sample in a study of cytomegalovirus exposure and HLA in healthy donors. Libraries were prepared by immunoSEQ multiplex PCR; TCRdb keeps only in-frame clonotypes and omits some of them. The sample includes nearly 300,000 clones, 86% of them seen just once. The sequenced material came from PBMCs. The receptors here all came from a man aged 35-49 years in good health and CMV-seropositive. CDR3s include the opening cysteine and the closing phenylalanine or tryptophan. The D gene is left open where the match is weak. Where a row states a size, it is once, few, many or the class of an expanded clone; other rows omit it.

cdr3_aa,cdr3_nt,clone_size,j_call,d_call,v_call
CASSEGGVQETQYF,TGTGCCAGCAGTGAAGGGGGAGTCCAAGAGACCCAGTACTTC,-,TRBJ2-5,-,TRBV6-1
CASSLKPTDNYGYTF,TGTGCCAGCAGCTTAAAACCGACAGACAACTATGGCTACACCTTC,once,TRBJ1-2,-,TRBV7-3
CASSAPTSGMSYEQYF,TGCGCCAGCAGCGCCCCCACTAGCGGGATGTCCTACGAGCAGTACTTC,-,TRBJ2-7,TRBD2,TRBV5-1
CASSLFAFGNTEAFF,TGTGCCAGCAGTTTATTTGCATTCGGGAACACTGAAGCTTTCTTT,-,TRBJ1-1,-,TRBV28
CASSSRRGANQPQHF,TGTGCCAGTAGTTCCAGACGCGGGGCAAATCAGCCCCAGCATTTT,once,TRBJ1-5,-,TRBV19
CASSQDLRPAGTGELFF,TGCGCCAGCAGCCAAGATTTAAGGCCGGCCGGGACCGGGGAGCTGTTTTTT,-,TRBJ2-2,-,TRBV4-1
CASSPRPGTGNTEAFF,TGTGCCAGCAGCCCCCGTCCCGGGACAGGGAACACTGAAGCTTTCTTT,-,TRBJ1-1,TRBD1,TRBV5-4
CASIRSPGQGFTEAFF,TGTGCCAGCATCCGATCGCCGGGACAGGGGTTCACTGAAGCTTTCTTT,-,TRBJ1-1,TRBD1,TRBV27
CASSSPRGAFF,TGTGCCAGCAGCTCACCTCGGGGAGCTTTCTTT,-,TRBJ1-1,-,TRBV11-2
CASSPAIKNTEAFF,TGTGCCAGCTCACCTGCTATAAAGAACACTGAAGCTTTCTTT,-,TRBJ1-1,-,TRBV18
CAWSASVNTEAFF,TGTGCCTGGAGTGCGTCAGTAAACACTGAAGCTTTCTTT,-,TRBJ1-1,-,TRBV30
CASSLEDSPYNEQFF,TGTGCCAGCAGCTTAGAAGATAGCCCCTACAATGAGCAGTTCTTC,-,TRBJ2-1,-,TRBV7-3
CASSPLHYGLRSTYEQYF,TGTGCCAGCAGCCCCCTGCATTATGGGTTGCGGAGCACCTACGAGCAGTACTTC,-,TRBJ2-7,-,TRBV4-2
CASSQGLGNQPQHF,TGTGCCAGCAGCCAGGGGTTGGGCAATCAGCCCCAGCATTTT,-,TRBJ1-5,-,TRBV28
CAFPPRYLFF,TGTGCCTTCCCCCCGAGATACCTGTTTTTT,-,TRBJ1-4,-,TRBV6-1
CAISETGEHPAEQYF,TGTGCCATCAGCGAGACAGGGGAACATCCAGCCGAGCAGTACTTC,once,TRBJ2-7,TRBD1,TRBV10-3
CASSLGQGINQPQHF,TGTGCCAGTAGTTTGGGACAGGGGATAAATCAGCCCCAGCATTTT,few,TRBJ1-5,TRBD1,TRBV19
CASSYSRGEFYNEQFF,TGTGCCAGCAGTTACTCGCGGGGTGAGTTCTACAATGAGCAGTTCTTC,-,TRBJ2-1,-,TRBV6-5
CASSLDYRGGEKLFF,TGTGCCAGCAGCTTAGACTACAGGGGGGGGGAAAAACTGTTTTTT,-,TRBJ1-4,TRBD1,TRBV11-2
CASSSGQGATDTQYF,TGTGCCAGCAGCTCTGGACAGGGGGCAACAGATACGCAGTATTTT,-,TRBJ2-3,TRBD1,TRBV7-9
CSVEGQGNYEQYF,TGCAGCGTTGAGGGGCAGGGGAACTACGAGCAGTACTTC,-,TRBJ2-7,-,TRBV29-1
CASSIPGQGVYEQYF,TGTGCCAGTAGTATTCCGGGACAGGGTGTGTACGAGCAGTACTTC,-,TRBJ2-7,TRBD1,TRBV19
CASSFLRGNTEAFF,TGTGCCAGCAGCTTTTTAAGAGGGAACACTGAAGCTTTCTTT,-,TRBJ1-1,-,TRBV7-3
CASAAGAGGAYEQYF,TGTGCCAGCGCCGCGGGGGCGGGAGGGGCCTACGAGCAGTACTTC,-,TRBJ2-7,TRBD2,TRBV27
CASSLGGGDEQYF,TGTGCCAGCAGCTTGGGAGGGGGAGACGAGCAGTACTTC,-,TRBJ2-7,-,TRBV5-8
CASSFRDTYMDF,TGTGCCAGCAGTTTCCGGGACACCTATATGGACTTC,-,TRBJ2-5,-,TRBV6-6
CASSLGQGGTEQYF,TGCGCCAGCAGCTTAGGGCAGGGTGGCACAGAGCAGTACTTC,-,TRBJ2-7,-,TRBV5-1
CASSEKTGGNQPQHF,TGTGCCAGCAGTGAAAAGACAGGGGGCAATCAGCCCCAGCATTTT,-,TRBJ1-5,TRBD1,TRBV27
CASSSWTNQETQYF,TGTGCTAGCAGCTCTTGGACAAACCAAGAGACCCAGTACTTC,-,TRBJ2-5,-,TRBV7-7
CASSPAGVANEQFF,TGTGCCAGCAGCCCCGCGGGAGTTGCCAATGAGCAGTTCTTC,few,TRBJ2-1,TRBD2,TRBV9
CASSLARTGYGYTF,TGTGCCAGCAGCTTAGCTAGGACAGGGTATGGCTACACCTTC,-,TRBJ1-2,TRBD1,TRBV11-2
CASTSGSGNEQFF,TGTGCCAGCACCAGCGGGAGTGGGAATGAGCAGTTCTTC,-,TRBJ2-1,TRBD2,TRBV11-2
CASSSDRRNSYEQYF,TGTGCCAGCAGTTCAGACAGGCGGAACTCCTACGAGCAGTACTTC,few,TRBJ2-7,-,TRBV5-6
CSVRLAGGSYEQYF,TGCAGCGTCCGACTAGCGGGAGGCTCCTACGAGCAGTACTTC,-,TRBJ2-7,TRBD2,TRBV29-1
CASSLATGQLGETQYF,TGTGCCAGCAGCTTAGCGACGGGACAATTAGGGGAGACCCAGTACTTC,-,TRBJ2-5,-,TRBV7-2
CASSQDIGLPYNEQFF,TGCGCCAGCAGCCAAGATATCGGACTACCCTACAATGAGCAGTTCTTC,few,TRBJ2-1,-,TRBV4-1
CASSLTGAYEQYF,TGTGCCAGCAGTTTGACAGGGGCCTACGAGCAGTACTTC,-,TRBJ2-7,TRBD1,TRBV27
CASSIDALGLAARNNEQFF,TGTGCCAGTAGTATAGACGCCCTGGGACTAGCGGCCAGGAACAATGAGCAGTTCTTC,-,TRBJ2-1,TRBD2,TRBV19
CASSLGGRAPTDTQYF,TGCGCCAGCAGCTTAGGGGGGAGGGCCCCCACAGATACGCAGTATTTT,-,TRBJ2-3,-,TRBV5-1
CASSPTGDGGNTQYF,TGTGCCAGCTCTCCGACAGGGGATGGCGGGAATACGCAGTATTTT,-,TRBJ2-3,TRBD1,TRBV18
CASSKSSGSGAKNIQYF,TGTGCCAGTAGTAAGTCTAGCGGGAGTGGAGCCAAAAACATTCAGTACTTC,-,TRBJ2-4,TRBD2,TRBV19
CASSKNEGVNTEAFF,TGTGCCAGCAGCAAAAACGAGGGGGTGAACACTGAAGCTTTCTTT,-,TRBJ1-1,-,TRBV21-1
CASSLNRDSYGYTF,TGCGCCAGCAGCTTGAATCGGGACAGCTATGGCTACACCTTC,-,TRBJ1-2,TRBD1,TRBV5-1
CSARNREELFF,TGCAGTGCTAGAAACCGGGAGGAACTGTTTTTT,once,TRBJ1-4,-,TRBV20-1
CASSEAPGRKLFF,TGTGCCAGCAGTGAAGCACCAGGAAGAAAACTGTTTTTT,-,TRBJ1-4,-,TRBV2
CASTPNRGGTEAFF,TGTGCCAGCACCCCAAACCGGGGAGGCACTGAAGCTTTCTTT,-,TRBJ1-1,-,TRBV6-5
CASSPYPNARGLGYTF,TGTGCCAGCTCACCCTATCCAAACGCGCGGGGCCTCGGCTACACCTTC,-,TRBJ1-2,-,TRBV18
CASGQDYSTDTQYF,TGTGCTAGTGGTCAGGACTACTCCACAGATACGCAGTATTTT,-,TRBJ2-3,-,TRBV12-5
CASSPRAGHYEQYF,TGTGCCAGCAGCCCACGAGCGGGACACTACGAGCAGTACTTC,once,TRBJ2-7,-,TRBV28
CASSSLRGTGELFF,TGTGCCAGCAGCTCCCTCAGGGGCACCGGGGAGCTGTTTTTT,-,TRBJ2-2,-,TRBV7-8
CASSLPPGGGSNQPQHF,TGTGCCAGCAGTTTACCGCCAGGGGGAGGTAGCAATCAGCCCCAGCATTTT,-,TRBJ1-5,TRBD1,TRBV27
CASSLMAGLSSYNEQFF,TGTGCCAGCAGTTTAATGGCAGGGTTAAGCTCCTACAATGAGCAGTTCTTC,-,TRBJ2-1,-,TRBV28
CASSLVGQVYEQYF,TGTGCCAGCAGCTTAGTCGGACAGGTATACGAGCAGTACTTC,-,TRBJ2-7,TRBD1,TRBV7-9
CASSLGQGRNEQYF,TGCGCCAGCAGCTTGGGACAGGGGAGAAACGAGCAGTACTTC,-,TRBJ2-7,TRBD1,TRBV5-1
CASSSRQGIYNEQFF,TGTGCCAGCAGCTCCCGACAGGGGATCTACAATGAGCAGTTCTTC,-,TRBJ2-1,TRBD1,TRBV11-2
CAISELQGSSYNEQFF,TGTGCCATCAGTGAGTTACAGGGGAGCTCCTACAATGAGCAGTTCTTC,-,TRBJ2-1,TRBD1,TRBV10-3
CAIKYSGRATGGELFF,TGTGCCATCAAGTATAGCGGGAGGGCGACGGGCGGGGAGCTGTTTTTT,-,TRBJ2-2,TRBD2,TRBV2
CASSWTPGLSVGRGTYEQYF,TGTGCCAGCAGTTGGACCCCGGGACTAAGCGTGGGGAGGGGGACCTACGAGCAGTACTTC,-,TRBJ2-7,-,TRBV28
CASSLDNSYEQYF,TGTGCCAGCAGTTTAGACAACTCCTACGAGCAGTACTTC,-,TRBJ2-7,-,TRBV28
CASTSLAISYEQYF,TGTGCCAGTACCTCGCTAGCGATCTCCTACGAGCAGTACTTC,-,TRBJ2-7,-,TRBV19